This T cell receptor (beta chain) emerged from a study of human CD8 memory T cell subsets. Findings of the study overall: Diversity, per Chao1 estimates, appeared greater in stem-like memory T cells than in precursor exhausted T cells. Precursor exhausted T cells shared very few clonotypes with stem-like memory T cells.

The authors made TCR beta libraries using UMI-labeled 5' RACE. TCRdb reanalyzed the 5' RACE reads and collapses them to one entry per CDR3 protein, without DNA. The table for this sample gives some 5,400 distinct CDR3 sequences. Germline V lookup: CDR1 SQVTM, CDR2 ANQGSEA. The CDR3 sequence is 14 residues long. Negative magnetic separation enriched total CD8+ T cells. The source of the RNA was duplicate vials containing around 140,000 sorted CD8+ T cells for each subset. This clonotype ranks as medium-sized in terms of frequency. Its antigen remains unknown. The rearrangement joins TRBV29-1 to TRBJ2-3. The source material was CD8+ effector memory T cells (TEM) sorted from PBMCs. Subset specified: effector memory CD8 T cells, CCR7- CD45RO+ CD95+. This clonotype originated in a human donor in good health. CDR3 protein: CSVEATTSTDTQYF.